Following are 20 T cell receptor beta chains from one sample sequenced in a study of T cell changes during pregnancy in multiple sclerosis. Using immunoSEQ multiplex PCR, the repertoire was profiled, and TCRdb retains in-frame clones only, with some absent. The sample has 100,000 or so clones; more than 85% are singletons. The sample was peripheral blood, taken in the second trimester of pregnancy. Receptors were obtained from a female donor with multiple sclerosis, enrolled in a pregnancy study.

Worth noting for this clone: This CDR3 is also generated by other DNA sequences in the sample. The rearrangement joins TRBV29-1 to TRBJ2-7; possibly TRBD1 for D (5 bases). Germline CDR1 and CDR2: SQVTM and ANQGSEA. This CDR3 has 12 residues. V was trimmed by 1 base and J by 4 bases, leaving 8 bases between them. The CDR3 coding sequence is TGCAGCGTTGAAGGCCAGGGATACGAGCAGTACTTC. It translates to CSVEGQGYEQYF.

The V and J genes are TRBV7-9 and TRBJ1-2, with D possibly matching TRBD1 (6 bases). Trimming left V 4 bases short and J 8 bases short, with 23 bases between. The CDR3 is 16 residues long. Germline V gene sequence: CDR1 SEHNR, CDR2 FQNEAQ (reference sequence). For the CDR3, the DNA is TGTGCCAGCAGCTACTGGACAGACCTAGGCCTCGGGGGCTACACCTTC. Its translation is CASSYWTDLGLGGYTF.

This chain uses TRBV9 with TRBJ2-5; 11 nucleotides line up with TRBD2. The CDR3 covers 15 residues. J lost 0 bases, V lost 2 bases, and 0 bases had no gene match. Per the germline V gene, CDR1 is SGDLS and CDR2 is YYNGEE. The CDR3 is CASSVGLADQETQYF. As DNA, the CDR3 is TGTGCCAGCAGCGTGGGACTAGCGGACCAAGAGACCCAGTACTTC.

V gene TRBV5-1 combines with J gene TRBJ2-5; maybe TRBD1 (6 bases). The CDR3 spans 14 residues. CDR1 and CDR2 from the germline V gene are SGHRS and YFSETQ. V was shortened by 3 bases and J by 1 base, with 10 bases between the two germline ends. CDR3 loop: CASSSGQIQETQYF. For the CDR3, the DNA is TGCGCCAGCAGCTCCGGACAGATCCAAGAGACCCAGTACTTC.

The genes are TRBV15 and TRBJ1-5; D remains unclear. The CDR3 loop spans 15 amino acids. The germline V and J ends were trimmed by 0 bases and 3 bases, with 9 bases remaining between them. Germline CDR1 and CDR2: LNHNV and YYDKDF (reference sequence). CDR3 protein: CATSRDRSTNQPQHF. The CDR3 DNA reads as TGTGCCACCAGCAGAGATCGGTCCACCAATCAGCCCCAGCATTTT.

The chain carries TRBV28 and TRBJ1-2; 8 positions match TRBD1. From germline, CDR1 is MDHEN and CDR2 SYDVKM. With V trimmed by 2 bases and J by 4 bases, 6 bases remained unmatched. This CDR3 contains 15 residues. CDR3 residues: CASSLGQGAVYGYTF. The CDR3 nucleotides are TGTGCCAGCAGTTTAGGGCAGGGGGCTGTCTATGGCTACACCTTC.

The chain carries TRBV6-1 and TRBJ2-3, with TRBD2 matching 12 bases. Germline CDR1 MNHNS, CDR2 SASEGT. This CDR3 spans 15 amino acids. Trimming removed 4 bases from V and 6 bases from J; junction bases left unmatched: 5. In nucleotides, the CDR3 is TGTGCCAGCAGTGCCCTAGCGGGAGGGCCGGATACGCAGTATTTT. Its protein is CASSALAGGPDTQYF.

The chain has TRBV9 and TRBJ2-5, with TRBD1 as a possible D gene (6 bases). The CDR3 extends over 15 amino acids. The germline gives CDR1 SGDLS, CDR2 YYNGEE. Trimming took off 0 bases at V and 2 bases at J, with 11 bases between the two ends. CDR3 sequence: CASSVDGTLQETQYF. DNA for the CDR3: TGTGCCAGCAGCGTAGATGGGACACTTCAAGAGACCCAGTACTTC.

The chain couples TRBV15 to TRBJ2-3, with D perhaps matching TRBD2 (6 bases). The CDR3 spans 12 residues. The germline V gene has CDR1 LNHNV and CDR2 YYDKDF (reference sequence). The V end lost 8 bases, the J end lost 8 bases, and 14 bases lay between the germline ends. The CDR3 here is CATLGGEGTQYF. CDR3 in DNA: TGTGCCACCCTTGGAGGGGAAGGTACGCAGTATTTT.

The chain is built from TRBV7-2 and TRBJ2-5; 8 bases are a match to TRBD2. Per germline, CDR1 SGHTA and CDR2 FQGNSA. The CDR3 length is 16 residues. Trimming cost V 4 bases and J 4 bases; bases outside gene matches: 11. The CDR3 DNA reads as TGTGCCAGCAGCTCGGGAACAGGACTAGCAGGAGAGACCCAGTACTTC. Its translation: CASSSGTGLAGETQYF.

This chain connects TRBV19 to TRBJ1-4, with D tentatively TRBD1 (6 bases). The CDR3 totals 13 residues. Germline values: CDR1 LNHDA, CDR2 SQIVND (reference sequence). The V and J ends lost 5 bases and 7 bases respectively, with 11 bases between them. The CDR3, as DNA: TGTGCCAGTAGTCCCGTCAGGGGTGAAAAACTGTTTTTT. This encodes CASSPVRGEKLFF.

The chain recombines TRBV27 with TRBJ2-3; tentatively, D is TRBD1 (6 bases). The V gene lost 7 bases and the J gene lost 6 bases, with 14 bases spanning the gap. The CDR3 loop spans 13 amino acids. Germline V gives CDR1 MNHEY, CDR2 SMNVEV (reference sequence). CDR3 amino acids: CASTNRAWDTQYF. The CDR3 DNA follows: TGTGCCAGCACCAACAGGGCGTGGGATACGCAGTATTTT.

CDR3 DNA sequence: TGTGCCAGCAGCTCCAGACAGGGAGCGACAGATACGCAGTATTTT. Translating it yields CASSSRQGATDTQYF. V is TRBV7-6 and J is TRBJ2-3, with 7 bases identical to TRBD1. Germline CDR1 is SGHVS and CDR2 is FNYEAQ. The CDR3 loop spans 15 amino acids. Unmatched junction bases numbered 7, after V lost 4 bases and J lost 3 bases.

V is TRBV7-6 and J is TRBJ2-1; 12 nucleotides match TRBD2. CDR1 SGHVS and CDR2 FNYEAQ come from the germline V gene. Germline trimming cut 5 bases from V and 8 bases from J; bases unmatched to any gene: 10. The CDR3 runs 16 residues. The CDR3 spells CASSPQLAGGSDEQFF. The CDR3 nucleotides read TGTGCCAGCAGCCCCCAACTAGCGGGAGGTTCGGATGAGCAGTTCTTC.

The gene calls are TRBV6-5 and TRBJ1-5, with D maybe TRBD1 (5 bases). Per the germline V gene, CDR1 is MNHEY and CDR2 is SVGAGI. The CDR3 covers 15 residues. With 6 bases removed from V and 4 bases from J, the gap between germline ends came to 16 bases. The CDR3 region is CASRLRALENQPQHF. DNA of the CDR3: TGTGCCAGCAGGCTCAGGGCGCTCGAGAATCAGCCCCAGCATTTT.

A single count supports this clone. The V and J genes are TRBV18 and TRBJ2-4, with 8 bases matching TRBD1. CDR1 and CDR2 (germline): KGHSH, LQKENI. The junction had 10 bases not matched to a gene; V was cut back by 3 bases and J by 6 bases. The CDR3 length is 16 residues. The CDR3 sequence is CASSPGGRGLRNIQYF. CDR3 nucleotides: TGTGCCAGCTCACCCGGGGGCAGGGGGCTGAGAAACATTCAGTACTTC.

DNA of the CDR3: TGTGCCAGCACCTCTGGGGCAGTTTCCAACGCTGAAGCTTTCTTT. It translates to CASTSGAVSNAEAFF. The chain combines TRBV28 with TRBJ1-1, with D possibly matching TRBD1 (5 bases). Trimming removed 7 bases at V and 6 bases at J, with 21 bases between. This CDR3 contains 15 residues. In germline, CDR1 is MDHEN, CDR2 SYDVKM.

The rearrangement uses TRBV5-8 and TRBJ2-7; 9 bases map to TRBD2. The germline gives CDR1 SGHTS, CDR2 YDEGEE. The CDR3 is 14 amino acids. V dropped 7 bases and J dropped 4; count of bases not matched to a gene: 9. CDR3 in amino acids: CASYASGTLYEQYF. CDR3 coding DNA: TGTGCCAGCTATGCTAGCGGGACTCTTTACGAGCAGTACTTC.

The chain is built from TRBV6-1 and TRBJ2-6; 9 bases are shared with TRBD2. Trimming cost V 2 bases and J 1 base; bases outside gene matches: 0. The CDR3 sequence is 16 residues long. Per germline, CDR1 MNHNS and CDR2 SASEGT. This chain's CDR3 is CASSELAGSGANVLTF. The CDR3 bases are TGTGCCAGCAGTGAACTAGCGGGATCTGGGGCCAACGTCCTGACTTTC.

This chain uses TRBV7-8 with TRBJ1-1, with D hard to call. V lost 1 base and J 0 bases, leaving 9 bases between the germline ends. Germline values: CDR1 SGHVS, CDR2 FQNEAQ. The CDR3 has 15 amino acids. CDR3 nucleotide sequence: TGTGCCAGCAGCTTAGGTCTGGCCCTGAACACTGAAGCTTTCTTT. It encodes CASSLGLALNTEAFF.